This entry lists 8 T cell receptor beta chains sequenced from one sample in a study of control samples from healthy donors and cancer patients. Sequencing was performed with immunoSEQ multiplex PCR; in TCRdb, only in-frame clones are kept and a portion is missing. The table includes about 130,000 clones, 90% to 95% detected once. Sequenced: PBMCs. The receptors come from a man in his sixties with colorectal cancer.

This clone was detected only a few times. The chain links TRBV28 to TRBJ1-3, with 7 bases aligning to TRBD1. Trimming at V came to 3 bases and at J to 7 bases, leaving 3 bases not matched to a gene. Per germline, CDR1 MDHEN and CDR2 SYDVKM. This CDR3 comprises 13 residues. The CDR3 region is CASSLAGGNTIYF. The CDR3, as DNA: TGTGCCAGCAGTTTGGCAGGGGGTAACACCATATATTTT.

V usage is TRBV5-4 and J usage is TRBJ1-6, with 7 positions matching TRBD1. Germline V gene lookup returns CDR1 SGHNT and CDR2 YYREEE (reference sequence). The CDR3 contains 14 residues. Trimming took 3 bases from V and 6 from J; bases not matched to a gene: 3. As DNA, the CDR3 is TGTGCCAGCAGCTATGACAGGGCTAATTCACCCCTCCACTTT. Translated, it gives CASSYDRANSPLHF.

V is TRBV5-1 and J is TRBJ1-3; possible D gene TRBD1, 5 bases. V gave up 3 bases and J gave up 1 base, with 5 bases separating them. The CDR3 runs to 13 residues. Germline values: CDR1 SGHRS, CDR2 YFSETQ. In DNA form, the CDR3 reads TGCGCCAGCAGCTCAGGGTCTGGAAACACCATATATTTT. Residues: CASSSGSGNTIYF. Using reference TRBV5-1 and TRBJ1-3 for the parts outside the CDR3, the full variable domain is KAGVTQTPRYLIKTRGQQVTLSCSPISGHRSVSWYQQTPGQGLQFLFEYFSETQRNKGNFPGRFSGRQFSNSRSEMNVSTLELGDSALYLCASSSGSGNTIYFGEGSWLTVV.

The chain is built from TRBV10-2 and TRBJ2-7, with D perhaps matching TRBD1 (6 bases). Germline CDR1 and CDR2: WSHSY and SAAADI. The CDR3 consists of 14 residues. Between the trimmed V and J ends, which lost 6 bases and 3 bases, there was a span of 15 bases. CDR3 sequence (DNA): TGCGCCAGCAGAGGGGCAGGGACAAACTACGAGCAGTACTTC. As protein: CASRGAGTNYEQYF.

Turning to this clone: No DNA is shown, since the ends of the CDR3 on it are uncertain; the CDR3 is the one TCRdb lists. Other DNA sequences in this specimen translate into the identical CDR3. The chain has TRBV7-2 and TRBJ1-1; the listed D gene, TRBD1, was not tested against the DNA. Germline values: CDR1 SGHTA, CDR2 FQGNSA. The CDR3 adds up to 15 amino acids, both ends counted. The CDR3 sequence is CASSLFGTGNTEAFF.

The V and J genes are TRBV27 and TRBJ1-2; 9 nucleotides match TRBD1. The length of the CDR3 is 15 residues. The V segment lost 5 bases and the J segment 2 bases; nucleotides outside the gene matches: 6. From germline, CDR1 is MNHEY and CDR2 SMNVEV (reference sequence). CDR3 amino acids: CASSPRDRVNYGYTF. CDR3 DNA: TGTGCCAGCAGTCCCCGGGACAGGGTAAACTATGGCTACACCTTC.

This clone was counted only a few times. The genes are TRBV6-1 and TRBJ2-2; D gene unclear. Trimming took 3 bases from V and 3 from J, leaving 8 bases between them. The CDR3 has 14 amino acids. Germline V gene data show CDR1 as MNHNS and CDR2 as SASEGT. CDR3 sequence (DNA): TGTGCCAGCAGTGACCGACACTACACCGGGGAGCTGTTTTTT. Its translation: CASSDRHYTGELFF.

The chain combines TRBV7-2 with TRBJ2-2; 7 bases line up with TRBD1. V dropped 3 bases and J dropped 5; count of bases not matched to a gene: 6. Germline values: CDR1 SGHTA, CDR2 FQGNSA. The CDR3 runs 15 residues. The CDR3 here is CASSLTGILTGELFF. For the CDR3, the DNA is TGTGCCAGCAGCTTGACAGGGATTTTAACCGGGGAGCTGTTTTTT.